This T cell receptor beta chain derives from a study of blood T cell repertoires in COVID-19. Original data processing: Scientists estimated how many nucleated cells there were by amplifying reference gene primers. TCRdb's copy holds only in-frame clones and misses some; the assay was immunoSEQ multiplex PCR. V and J calls and clone size come straight from that table; D and trimming were deduced from the DNA. The table lists roughly 250,000 clones, 81% of them singletons. The receptor was derived from a woman aged 60 to 75 with active or convalescent COVID-19. The sample comprised peripheral blood.

CDR3 nucleotides: TGTGCCAGCAGTCCCACAGGGGCCTACGAGCAGTACTTC. Protein: CASSPTGAYEQYF. This rearrangement joins TRBV12-3 or TRBV12-4 to TRBJ2-7, with 7 bases identical to TRBD1. The CDR3 runs 13 residues. Losses at the gene ends were 5 bases for V and 2 bases for J; bases not matched to a gene: 3.